The source of this T cell receptor (beta chain) is a study of T-cell reconstitution after alpha-beta-depleted transplantation in children (dated by TCRdb to about 2016). With regard to the full study: Using TCR repertoire profiling, the study quantitatively followed how T-cell immune reconstitution unfolded in children after TCRalphabeta/CD19-depleted allogeneic hematopoietic cell transplantation.

Broader findings and caveats from the paper: About two months after transplant, the apparently early recovery of alphabetaT-cell counts reportedly depended on just several hundred clones that had expanded rapidly and came from non-depleted graft cells. The high TCRbeta diversity at day 60 in some patients was ascribed to recipient T cells and intrathymic progenitors that had survived conditioning. The frequencies of hyperexpanded clones fell over the following months, and after one year, T-cell counts and TCRbeta diversity were mostly attributed to newly produced T cells.

This clonotype was seen at least ten times. The antigen this receptor binds is unknown. No qualities accompany the bases; no much larger clone lies one base away. Libraries were constructed by PCR. The run used an Illumina HiSeq 2500. To normalize quantification of the TCRbeta repertoire, the TCR libraries were built with molecular barcoding that relied on unique molecular identifiers. TCRdb reworked the public reads: Q25 trimming with fastp, MiXCR clone assembly, productive beta chains retained. Every distinct CDR3 protein forms one entry, paired with its most common genes and DNA. This sample holds around 440,000 distinct CDR3 sequences; about 11% were observed only once. Of the sample, 2% to 2.5% is held by the ten largest clones. The sample's treatment or condition label, decoded: allogeneic hematopoietic cell transplantation with graft depleted of TCRalphabeta T cells and CD19 B cells. Transplant recipients were children who received TCRalphabeta/CD19-depleted allogeneic hematopoietic cell grafts.

Unmatched junction bases come to 0, with V trimmed by 1 base and J by 7 bases. The CDR3, cysteine through phenylalanine, is 13 amino acids long. Only the CDR3 DNA stays, 39 bases, in frame from base 1. The germline V gene gives CDR1 as MNHEY and CDR2 as SVGEGT. This chain is built from TRBV6-2 or TRBV6-3 and TRBJ1-1; 10 nucleotides in the junction match TRBD1. The receptor's source is a child aged 2-15 years with inherited bone marrow failure, due to receive a stem cell transplant. The source was PBMCs, collected before TCRalphabeta/CD19-depleted stem cell transplant. The DNA reads as follows: TGTGCCAGCAGTTACTGGGACAGGGGTGAAGCTTTCTTT. Translation gives CASSYWDRGEAFF.